These 8 T cell receptor beta chains were all obtained from the same sample, sequenced in a study of CD8 T cells in Susac syndrome. With random hexamers, 0.5 to 1 ug RNA was reverse transcribed. MiXCR, applied by TCRdb to the immunoSEQ multiplex PCR reads, yields one record per CDR3 protein. The table has 150,000 to 200,000 distinct CDR3 sequences, approximately 92% seen once. Material for sequencing was CD4+ T cells from PBMCs. These receptors were collected from a human donor in good health.

The chain uses TRBV20-1 and TRBJ1-1; maybe TRBD1 (5 bases). V lost 7 bases to trimming and J lost 1 base, with 10 bases between them. The CDR3 sequence is 12 residues long. Germline assignment: CDR1 DFQATT and CDR2 SNEGSKA (reference sequence). The CDR3 DNA is TGCAGTGGGAGACAGAAGAACACTGAAGCTTTCTTT. Its protein product is CSGRQKNTEAFF.

This chain links TRBV6-2 or TRBV6-3 with TRBJ1-6, with 9 bases aligning to TRBD1. The V gene end was trimmed by 5 bases and the J gene end by 9 bases; junction bases not matched to a gene: 8. This CDR3 spans 15 amino acids. The germline gives CDR1 MNHEY, CDR2 SVGEGT. The CDR3 reads CASSPQGARISPLHF. The CDR3 nucleotides read TGTGCCAGCAGTCCACAGGGGGCGCGAATTTCACCCCTCCACTTT.

V gene TRBV29-1 combines with J gene TRBJ1-1, with D possibly matching TRBD1 (5 bases). Trimming left V 3 bases short and J 3 bases short, with 14 bases between. The CDR3 is 14 residues long. CDR1 and CDR2 from the germline V gene are SQVTM and ANQGSEA. The CDR3 nucleotides read TGCAGCGTTGATTGGGACCAGAGGGACACTGAAGCTTTCTTT. Amino acid sequence: CSVDWDQRDTEAFF.

The V and J genes are TRBV3-1 and TRBJ1-2, with D maybe TRBD1 (5 bases). Germline V gene lookup returns CDR1 LGHDT and CDR2 YNNKEL (reference sequence). CDR3 length equals 14 residues. Trimming left V 1 base short and J 5 bases short, with 11 bases between. Written as DNA, the CDR3 is TGTGCCAGCAGCCAAGGCGGGCAGGGATATGGCTACACCTTC. It specifies CASSQGGQGYGYTF. The full variable domain, its missing parts supplied by reference TRBV3-1 and TRBJ1-2, is DTAVSQTPKYLVTQMGNDKSIKCEQNLGHDTMYWYKQDSKKFLKIMFSYNNKELIINETVPNRFSPKSPDKAHLNLHINSLELGDSAVYFCASSQGGQGYGYTFGSGTRLTVV.

CDR3 sequence: CASTIMDAGANVLTF. CDR3 nucleotide sequence: TGTGCCAGCACTATCATGGACGCTGGGGCCAACGTCCTGACTTTC. The chain links TRBV2 to TRBJ2-6, with D unresolved. The CDR3 runs to 15 residues. CDR1 and CDR2 (germline): SNHLY, FYNNEI. V shed 7 bases and J shed 2 bases, with 12 bases lying between them.

The J gene is TRBJ1-1, the V gene TRBV29-1; D not certain. The CDR3 covers 12 residues. Trimming removed 4 bases at V and 1 base at J, with 7 bases between. Germline V gene sequence: CDR1 SQVTM, CDR2 ANQGSEA. The CDR3 sequence: CSVGKTNTEAFF. The DNA of the CDR3 is TGCAGCGTTGGGAAGACGAACACTGAAGCTTTCTTT.

This clonotype appeared once. The chain employs TRBV20-1 and TRBJ2-3, with unresolved D. The CDR3 loop spans 11 amino acids. Trimming pared 3 bases from V and 4 bases from J, leaving 5 bases between. Germline values: CDR1 DFQATT, CDR2 SNEGSKA (reference sequence). CDR3 loop: CSASVSDTQYF. CDR3 bases: TGCAGTGCTAGCGTATCAGATACGCAGTATTTT.

The chain employs TRBV10-3 and TRBJ2-3; TRBD1 is a possible D gene (5 bases). The CDR3 covers 15 residues. Trimming stripped 3 bases from V and 4 bases from J, with 14 bases between. CDR1 is ENHRY and CDR2 is SYGVKD in the germline V gene. The CDR3, as DNA: TGTGCCATCAGTGATCGCAGGGAAGGAGCAGATACGCAGTATTTT. Translation: CAISDRREGADTQYF.